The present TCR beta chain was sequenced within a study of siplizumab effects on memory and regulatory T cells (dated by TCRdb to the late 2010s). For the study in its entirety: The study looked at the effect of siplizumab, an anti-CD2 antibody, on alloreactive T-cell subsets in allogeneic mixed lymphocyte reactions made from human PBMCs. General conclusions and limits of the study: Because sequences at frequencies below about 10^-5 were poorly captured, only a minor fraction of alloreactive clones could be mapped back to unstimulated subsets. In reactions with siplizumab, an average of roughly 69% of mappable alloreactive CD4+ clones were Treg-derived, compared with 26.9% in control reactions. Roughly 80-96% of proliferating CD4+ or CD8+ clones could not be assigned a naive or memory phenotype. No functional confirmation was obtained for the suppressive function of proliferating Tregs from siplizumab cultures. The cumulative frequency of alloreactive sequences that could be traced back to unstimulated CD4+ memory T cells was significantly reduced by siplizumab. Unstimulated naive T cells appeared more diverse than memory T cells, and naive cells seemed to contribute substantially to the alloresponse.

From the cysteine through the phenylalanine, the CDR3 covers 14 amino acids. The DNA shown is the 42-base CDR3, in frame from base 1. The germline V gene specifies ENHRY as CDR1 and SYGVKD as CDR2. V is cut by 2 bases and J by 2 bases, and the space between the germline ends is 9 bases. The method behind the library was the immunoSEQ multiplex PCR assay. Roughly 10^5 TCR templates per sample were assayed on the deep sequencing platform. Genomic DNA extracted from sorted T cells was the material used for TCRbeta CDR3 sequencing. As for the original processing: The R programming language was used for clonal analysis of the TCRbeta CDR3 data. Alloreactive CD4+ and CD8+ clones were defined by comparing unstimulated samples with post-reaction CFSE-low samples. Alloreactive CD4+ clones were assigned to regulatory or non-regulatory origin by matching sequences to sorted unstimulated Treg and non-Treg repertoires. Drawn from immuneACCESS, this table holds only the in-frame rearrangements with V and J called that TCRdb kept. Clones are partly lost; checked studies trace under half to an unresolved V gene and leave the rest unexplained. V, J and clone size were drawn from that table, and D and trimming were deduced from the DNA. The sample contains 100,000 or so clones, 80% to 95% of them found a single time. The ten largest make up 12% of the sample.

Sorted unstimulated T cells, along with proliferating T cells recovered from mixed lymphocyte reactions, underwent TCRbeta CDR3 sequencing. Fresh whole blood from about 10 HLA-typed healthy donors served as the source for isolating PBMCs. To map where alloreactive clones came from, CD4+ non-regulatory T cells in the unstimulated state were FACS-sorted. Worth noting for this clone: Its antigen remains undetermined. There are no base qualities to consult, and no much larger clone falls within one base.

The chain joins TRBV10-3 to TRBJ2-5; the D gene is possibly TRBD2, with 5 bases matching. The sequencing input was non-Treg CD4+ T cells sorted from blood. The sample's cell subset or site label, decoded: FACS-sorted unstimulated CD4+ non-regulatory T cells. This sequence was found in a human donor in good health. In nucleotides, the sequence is TGTGCCATCAGTGAGGCGGGCCCACAAGAGACCCAGTACTTC. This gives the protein CAISEAGPQETQYF.